This T cell receptor beta chain was obtained from a study of blood T cell repertoires in COVID-19. Overall study context: In each case, the material was cDNA or gDNA derived from T cells, B-cell-depleted T cells, or PBMCs.

Sequenced by immunoSEQ multiplex PCR; TCRdb stores in-frame clones only, minus some. The table includes a few hundred thousand clones, around 88% detected once. The junction had 1 base not matched to a gene; V was cut back by 3 bases and J by 0 bases. There are 14 residues in the CDR3. Per germline, CDR1 GTSNPN and CDR2 SVGIG (reference sequence). Adults between roughly 18 and 95 years of age took part from under 30 US areas. Participants' own reports of clinical history determined their cohort assignment. The chain links TRBV30 to TRBJ2-2, with 7 bases identical to TRBD1. The sequence was obtained from a woman between 35 and 50 years old with acute COVID-19. The sample consisted of PBMCs or T cells enriched from blood (not recorded which). This chain's CDR3 is CAWRTGPNTGELFF. The CDR3, as DNA: TGTGCCTGGAGGACAGGGCCGAACACCGGGGAGCTGTTTTTT.